These 16 T cell receptor beta chains share one sample of origin, sequenced in a study of STAT5B mutations in CD4+ large granular lymphocyte leukemia. Clones were read by immunoSEQ multiplex PCR, and TCRdb kept only the in-frame ones, dropping some. This table has about 28,000 clones, roughly 77% appearing once. The sequencing input was CD4+ T cells from blood buffy coats. These receptors were taken from a human donor in good health.

The chain carries TRBV10-3 and TRBJ1-5; D might be TRBD1 (6 bases). The CDR3 has 14 amino acids. Trimming shortened V by 3 bases and J by 4 bases, and 10 bases separated the two germline ends. Germline-derived CDR1 and CDR2 are ENHRY and SYGVKD. CDR3 nucleotide sequence: TGTGCCATCAGTGACAGGGGCGAGAATCAGCCCCAGCATTTT. The encoded protein is CAISDRGENQPQHF.

This clone showed up just a few times. The chain is built from TRBV5-6 and TRBJ1-5; 7 bases line up with TRBD1. The CDR3 runs to 13 residues. CDR1 SGHDT and CDR2 YYEEEE come from the germline V gene. V shed 4 bases and J 7 bases; nucleotides not matched to a gene: 5. The CDR3: CASSADRSQPQHF. The CDR3 DNA sequence: TGTGCCAGCAGCGCGGACAGGTCCCAGCCCCAGCATTTT.

The chain links TRBV5-1 to TRBJ2-6; D uncertain. Trimming left V 0 bases short and J 0 bases short, with 10 bases between. The CDR3 has 17 residues. Germline V gene data show CDR1 as SGHRS and CDR2 as YFSETQ. CDR3 region: CASSLGEHLSGANVLTF. For the CDR3, the DNA is TGCGCCAGCAGCTTGGGTGAACACCTCTCTGGGGCCAACGTCCTGACTTTC.

This clone appeared a few times. The chain is built from TRBV5-1 and TRBJ1-1; perhaps TRBD1 as D (5 bases). The CDR3 is 16 amino acids. V shed 4 bases and J shed 1 base, with 17 bases lying between them. Per the germline V gene, CDR1 is SGHRS and CDR2 is YFSETQ. The CDR3 sequence: CASSPTGGVTNTEAFF. The CDR3 DNA sequence: TGCGCCAGCAGCCCCACCGGGGGGGTGACGAACACTGAAGCTTTCTTT.

V and J are TRBV25-1 and TRBJ1-6, with 8 bases that match TRBD1. CDR3 length: 15 amino acids. The germline gives CDR1 MGHDK, CDR2 SYGVNS. The V and J ends lost 5 bases and 7 bases, in that order; junction bases with no gene match: 7. CDR3 sequence reads: CASSQGAMMNSPLHF. Written as DNA, the CDR3 is TGTGCCAGCAGTCAGGGGGCGATGATGAATTCACCCCTCCACTTT.

CDR3 loop: CAWSVQFSGNTIYF. CDR3 DNA: TGTGCCTGGAGTGTCCAGTTCTCTGGAAACACCATATATTTT. The genes are TRBV30 and TRBJ1-3; D unclear. Trimming took off 0 bases at V and 0 bases at J, with 6 bases between the two ends. The CDR3 has 14 residues. The germline CDR1 and CDR2 sequences are GTSNPN and SVGIG (reference sequence).

This rearrangement joins TRBV7-9 to TRBJ2-5; no definite D call. This CDR3 spans 12 amino acids. Germline CDR1 SEHNR, CDR2 FQNEAQ (reference sequence). Trimming removed 3 bases from V and 3 bases from J, with 5 bases in between. CDR3 loop: CASSLTEETQYF. The CDR3 bases are TGTGCCAGCAGCTTGACTGAAGAGACCCAGTACTTC.

The rearrangement uses TRBV7-8 and TRBJ2-5, with TRBD1 matching over 7 bases. Germline loops: CDR1 SGHVS, CDR2 FQNEAQ. This CDR3 has 15 residues. V was clipped by 4 bases and J by 3 bases; unmatched bases: 8. CDR3 DNA: TGTGCCAGCAGCTCCACCCCGGGACAGAAAGAGACCCAGTACTTC. This gives the protein CASSSTPGQKETQYF.

The chain is built from TRBV5-6 and TRBJ2-2, with 9 bases that match TRBD2. V dropped 3 bases and J dropped 4; count of bases not matched to a gene: 13. Germline assignment: CDR1 SGHDT and CDR2 YYEEEE. The CDR3 has 18 residues. The CDR3 DNA reads as TGTGCCAGCAGCTCCCCCCTAGGAACTAGCGGGCCCACCGGGGAGCTGTTTTTT. Amino acid sequence: CASSSPLGTSGPTGELFF. The full variable domain, rest sourced from reference TRBV5-6 and TRBJ2-2, is DAGVTQSPTHLIKTRGQQVTLRCSPKSGHDTVSWYQQALGQGPQFIFQYYEEEERQRGNFPDRFSGHQFPNYSSELNVNALLLGDSALYLCASSSPLGTSGPTGELFFGEGSRLTVL.

The CDR3 DNA sequence: TGTGCCAGCAGCTCCCTTGGGACAGAAGTAAACTATGGCTACACCTTC. Encoded protein: CASSSLGTEVNYGYTF. J is TRBJ1-2 and V is TRBV7-9; the match to TRBD1 covers 7 bases. Germline V gives CDR1 SEHNR, CDR2 FQNEAQ (reference sequence). V shed 4 bases, J shed 2 bases, and the junction held 10 bases outside the gene matches. The CDR3 consists of 16 residues.

The chain joins TRBV10-3 to TRBJ2-7; 9 bases are a match to TRBD2. Per germline, CDR1 ENHRY and CDR2 SYGVKD. The V gene end was trimmed by 8 bases and the J gene end by 2 bases; junction bases not matched to a gene: 7. The CDR3 totals 14 residues. In DNA, the CDR3 is TGTGCCATCCAGGAGCGGGAGGACGCCTACGAGCAGTACTTC. Residues: CAIQEREDAYEQYF.

This chain links TRBV6-5 with TRBJ1-1; tentatively, D is TRBD1 (5 bases). The germline V and J ends were trimmed by 2 bases and 0 bases, with 7 bases remaining between them. The germline V gene has CDR1 MNHEY and CDR2 SVGAGI. The CDR3 sequence is 14 residues long. The CDR3 DNA follows: TGTGCCAGCAGTTACCGGGGGATGAACACTGAAGCTTTCTTT. This gives the protein CASSYRGMNTEAFF.

The V call is TRBV30, the J call TRBJ2-3, with D possibly being TRBD2 (5 bases). Germline CDR1 reads GTSNPN; CDR2 reads SVGIG (reference sequence). This CDR3 region has 12 residues. The V end lost 1 base, the J end lost 5 bases, and 7 bases lay between the germline ends. CDR3 residues: CAWSGAVDTQYF. The CDR3 nucleotides are TGTGCCTGGAGTGGAGCGGTAGATACGCAGTATTTT.

CDR3 coding DNA: TGTGCCAGCAGTTACTCGAATGGGAGGAATCAGCCCCAGCATTTT. Its protein product is CASSYSNGRNQPQHF. This chain uses TRBV6-5 with TRBJ1-5, with unresolved D. The CDR3 has 15 amino acids. The germline V gene encodes CDR1 MNHEY and CDR2 SVGAGI. The V and J ends lost 0 bases and 4 bases respectively, with 10 bases between them.

The genes are TRBV5-5 and TRBJ2-7; 7 bases are a match to TRBD2. Trimming took 4 bases from V and 3 from J; bases not matched to a gene: 10. Germline V lookup: CDR1 SGHKS, CDR2 YYEKEE (reference sequence). The CDR3 extends over 15 amino acids. CDR3 sequence reads: CASSAWEGLFYEQYF. CDR3 DNA: TGTGCCAGCAGCGCCTGGGAGGGCCTTTTCTACGAGCAGTACTTC. The full variable domain, in which reference TRBV5-5 and TRBJ2-7 provide the parts outside the CDR3, is DAGVTQSPTHLIKTRGQQVTLRCSPISGHKSVSWYQQVLGQGPQFIFQYYEKEERGRGNFPDRFSARQFPNYSSELNVNALLLGDSALYLCASSAWEGLFYEQYFGPGTRLTVT.

Here the CDR3 reads CASSSPPEVPEAFF. The CDR3 DNA is TGTGCCAGCAGTTCCCCACCGGAGGTGCCTGAAGCTTTCTTT. V is TRBV27 and J is TRBJ1-1; no definite D call. This CDR3 is 14 amino acids long. Germline CDR1 MNHEY, CDR2 SMNVEV (reference sequence). V shed 4 bases and J shed 6 bases, with 15 bases lying between them.